This T cell receptor (beta chain) comes out of a study of response to subunit inactivated influenza vaccine. Study outcomes and limitations: New T cells are recruited in small numbers by each seasonal influenza vaccination, according to the authors' suggestion.

TCRdb ran MiXCR on the RT-PCR reads and lists one entry per CDR3 protein. The sample contains about 700,000 distinct CDR3 sequences, 12% to 15% of which appear only once. The CDR3 is 14 residues long. CDR1 MDHEN and CDR2 SYDVKM come from the germline V gene. With 6 bases clipped from V and 0 bases from J, the junction kept 2 bases outside the gene matches. This clonotype showed up just once. Its antigen is unidentified. The gene calls are TRBV28 and TRBJ2-7, with 10 bases identical to TRBD1. The source was PBMCs from blood, collected around 15 days before vaccination. The clonotype was recovered from a man aged 50-59 years who received an inactivated influenza vaccine. The CDR3 DNA reads as TGTGCCAGCAGGGGGACAGGGGACTCCTACGAGCAGTACTTC. Its protein is CASRGTGDSYEQYF.